Listed below are T cell receptor beta chains from one sample, sequenced in a study of CD8+ T cells in alopecia areata. TCRdb's table, derived via immunoSEQ multiplex PCR, lists solely in-frame clones and lacks some. The sample lists approximately 210,000 clones; about three fifths were seen once. The input for sequencing was CD4+ T cells sorted from blood, taken at week 24, from a patient treated with tofacitinib. These receptors all come from a human donor with alopecia areata. CDR3s include the opening cysteine and the closing phenylalanine or tryptophan. D genes are given only for firm matches. The size field is filled for only some rows; it gives once, few, many or a size class.

CDR3nt	CDR3aa	v_gene	j_gene	d_gene	abundance
TGCGCCAGCAGCCAAGGACCCGACAGGATAGGTCAGGCTACGCAGTATTTT	CASSQGPDRIGQATQYF	TRBV4-3	TRBJ2-3	-	-
TGTGCCAGCAGCTTGGAAGGGAATGAAAAACTGTTTTTT	CASSLEGNEKLFF	TRBV5-6	TRBJ1-4	-	-
TGTGCCAGCAGTGAGGTGGGGTATGGCTACACCTTC	CASSEVGYGYTF	TRBV25-1	TRBJ1-2	-	-
TGCAGCGTTCTGCAGCGGGGGGGAAGACAAGAGACCCAGTACTTC	CSVLQRGGRQETQYF	TRBV29-1	TRBJ2-5	TRBD2	-
TGTGCCAGCAGCGCGACAGGGTCGTACTACGAGCAGTACTTC	CASSATGSYYEQYF	TRBV5-6	TRBJ2-7	TRBD1	-
TGCGCCAGCAGCCAAGAGTTAGGGCACTACAATGAGCAGTTCTTC	CASSQELGHYNEQFF	TRBV4-3	TRBJ2-1	-	-
TGTGCCAGTAGTACGTTCCTTGGACAGCTCAATCAGCCCCAGCATTTT	CASSTFLGQLNQPQHF	TRBV19	TRBJ1-5	-	-
TGCAGCGCTCGGAGAGGGACAGGGGGCGCAGGCACTGAAGCTTTCTTT	CSARRGTGGAGTEAFF	TRBV29-1	TRBJ1-1	TRBD1	-
TGCAGCGTCGCGAGCACGGTTGCTGAAGCTTTCTTT	CSVASTVAEAFF	TRBV29-1	TRBJ1-1	-	-
TGTGCCAGCAGCTCCGGGACAAACGGTGGCTACACCTTC	CASSSGTNGGYTF	TRBV7-2	TRBJ1-2	-	-
TGTGCCTGGAGTCTAGGACAGGGGGAGTCACCCCTCCACTTT	CAWSLGQGESPLHF	TRBV30	TRBJ1-6	TRBD1	-
TGTGCCATCAGCAAGGAGGGAGAGACCCAGTACTTC	CAISKEGETQYF	TRBV10-3	TRBJ2-5	-	few
TGTGCCAGCAGCTTACAGCGGGCAACTAATGAAAAACTGTTTTTT	CASSLQRATNEKLFF	TRBV7-2	TRBJ1-4	-	-
TGTGCCAGCAGCCCCCTATATGGTGAAAAACTGTTTTTT	CASSPLYGEKLFF	TRBV7-7	TRBJ1-4	-	-
TGCAGCGCCGTCCAGGGCTCCACTGAAGCTTTCTTT	CSAVQGSTEAFF	TRBV29-1	TRBJ1-1	-	few
TGTGCCAGCAGTTATGGGAACTCGAACACCGGGGAGCTGTTTTTT	CASSYGNSNTGELFF	TRBV6-6	TRBJ2-2	-	few
TGCAGCGTTGAGCACGGGTTGTATGGCTACACCTTC	CSVEHGLYGYTF	TRBV29-1	TRBJ1-2	-	-
TGTGCCAGCAGTGAATACTCAGGACAGGGGAATTCACCCCTCCACTTT	CASSEYSGQGNSPLHF	TRBV25-1	TRBJ1-6	TRBD1	-
TGCGCCAGCAGCTTGGGGGACAGGGAGAATTCACCCCTCCACTTT	CASSLGDRENSPLHF	TRBV5-1	TRBJ1-6	TRBD1	-
TGTGCCAGCAGTTTCAGGAGCTCCTACGAGCAGTACTTC	CASSFRSSYEQYF	TRBV27	TRBJ2-7	-	-
TGTGCCAGCAGCTTATCGTTAACTAGCGGGGGGTTCACAGATACGCAGTATTTT	CASSLSLTSGGFTDTQYF	TRBV7-2	TRBJ2-3	TRBD2	-
TGTGCCAGCAGTCCAAGACCATCCGGGGATTCACCCCTCCACTTT	CASSPRPSGDSPLHF	TRBV6-6	TRBJ1-6	-	once
TGTGCCAGCAGTGCAAGGATTGGACAGGGGGCAGTGACCTATGGCTACACCTTC	CASSARIGQGAVTYGYTF	TRBV2	TRBJ1-2	TRBD1	-